A selection of T cell receptor beta chains follows, all from one sample in a study of follicular helper T cells after annual influenza vaccination. Libraries were prepared by immunoSEQ multiplex PCR; TCRdb keeps only in-frame clonotypes and omits some of them. The sample has some 30,000 clones; approximately 81% are singletons. Sample: CXCR5+ CD38- circulating T follicular helper cells from blood, taken on the day of influenza vaccination. Every receptor here comes from an adult who received the influenza vaccine. Each CDR3 is given with its conserved first and last residue. Each record gives: V gene, clone size, J gene, D gene, CDR3 DNA, CDR3 protein. The D gene is left open where the match is weak. The listing skips clone size in some rows; elsewhere it reads once, few, many or a size class.

v_call: TRBV6-1; clone_size: NA; j_call: TRBJ2-2; d_call: NA; cdr3_nt: TGTGCCAGCAGTGCCATCGGGGAGCTGTTTTTT; cdr3_aa: CASSAIGELFF
v_call: TRBV18; clone_size: NA; j_call: TRBJ2-3; d_call: TRBD1; cdr3_nt: TGTGCCAGCTCACGGACAGGGGGTTTGTTAACCTCCACAGATACGCAGTATTTT; cdr3_aa: CASSRTGGLLTSTDTQYF
v_call: TRBV6-1; clone_size: NA; j_call: TRBJ1-5; d_call: NA; cdr3_nt: TGTGCCAGCAGTTCCGGGGAAGTTAGCAATCAGCCCCAGCATTTT; cdr3_aa: CASSSGEVSNQPQHF
v_call: TRBV10-1; clone_size: once; j_call: TRBJ2-1; d_call: NA; cdr3_nt: TGCGCCAGCAGTGAGGAACAGGGATTTTACAATGAGCAGTTCTTC; cdr3_aa: CASSEEQGFYNEQFF
v_call: TRBV29-1; clone_size: NA; j_call: TRBJ2-1; d_call: TRBD2; cdr3_nt: TGCAGCGTCCTAGGGACTAGCTCAGACAATGAGCAGTTCTTC; cdr3_aa: CSVLGTSSDNEQFF
v_call: TRBV5-1; clone_size: NA; j_call: TRBJ2-1; d_call: NA; cdr3_nt: TGCGCCAGCAGCTTACAGGGAGAGAATGAGCAGTTCTTC; cdr3_aa: CASSLQGENEQFF
v_call: TRBV7-9; clone_size: NA; j_call: TRBJ2-7; d_call: TRBD1; cdr3_nt: TGTGCCAGCAGCTCATCCGGGACAGTCCACGAGCAGTACTTC; cdr3_aa: CASSSSGTVHEQYF
v_call: TRBV18; clone_size: NA; j_call: TRBJ2-5; d_call: NA; cdr3_nt: TGTGCCAGCTCACCGCAGGGATTGGAAGAGACCCAGTACTTC; cdr3_aa: CASSPQGLEETQYF
v_call: TRBV5-1; clone_size: NA; j_call: TRBJ2-7; d_call: NA; cdr3_nt: TGCGCCAGCAGCTCGGCCTACGAGCAGTACTTC; cdr3_aa: CASSSAYEQYF
v_call: TRBV10-2; clone_size: NA; j_call: TRBJ2-5; d_call: TRBD1; cdr3_nt: TGCGCCAGCAGTGCGACAGGGGGGGAGACCCAGTACTTC; cdr3_aa: CASSATGGETQYF
v_call: TRBV12-5; clone_size: NA; j_call: TRBJ1-1; d_call: TRBD1; cdr3_nt: TGTGCTAGTGGTTTGGTACTCGGAGGGGGCCTTTCTGAAGCTTTCTTT; cdr3_aa: CASGLVLGGGLSEAFF
v_call: TRBV5-4; clone_size: NA; j_call: TRBJ2-3; d_call: TRBD2; cdr3_nt: TGTGCCAGCAGCTTAATGACTAGCGGAGACACAGATACGCAGTATTTT; cdr3_aa: CASSLMTSGDTDTQYF
v_call: TRBV19; clone_size: NA; j_call: TRBJ1-5; d_call: NA; cdr3_nt: TGTGCCAGTAGGCTAGGAGGGATTACAAATCAGCCCCAGCATTTT; cdr3_aa: CASRLGGITNQPQHF
v_call: TRBV6-5; clone_size: NA; j_call: TRBJ1-2; d_call: NA; cdr3_nt: TGTGCCAGCAGCCCTATACAGGGCCTCTATGGCTACACCTTC; cdr3_aa: CASSPIQGLYGYTF
v_call: TRBV18; clone_size: NA; j_call: TRBJ2-1; d_call: TRBD1; cdr3_nt: TGTGCCAGCTCAATGGGACAGAACAATGAGCAGTTCTTC; cdr3_aa: CASSMGQNNEQFF
v_call: TRBV4-1; clone_size: NA; j_call: TRBJ2-1; d_call: TRBD2; cdr3_nt: TGCGCCAGCAGCCAACCTACTAGCGGGAGGGGCAATGAGCAGTTCTTC; cdr3_aa: CASSQPTSGRGNEQFF
v_call: TRBV7-3; clone_size: NA; j_call: TRBJ2-7; d_call: TRBD2; cdr3_nt: TGTGCCAGCAGCTTACTAGCGGGGTACGAGCAGTACTTC; cdr3_aa: CASSLLAGYEQYF
v_call: TRBV28; clone_size: NA; j_call: TRBJ2-7; d_call: NA; cdr3_nt: TGTGCCAGCAGTTACGGGGAGCGCGAGCAGTACTTC; cdr3_aa: CASSYGEREQYF